The rows below give T cell receptor beta chains drawn from one sample of a study of blood T cell repertoires in COVID-19. The assay was immunoSEQ multiplex PCR, and TCRdb's table has in-frame clones only and misses some. The sample lists a few hundred thousand clones, about 89% occurring once. The sequencing sample was made of PBMCs or T cells enriched from blood (not recorded which). The receptor source for this set is a man between 40 and 49 years old who had recovered from COVID-19. Both conserved end residues are part of each CDR3. A D gene is named only where the DNA matches it firmly. Part of the rows lack a size; the others show once, few, many or a class for expanded clones.

j_call	clone_size	v_call	d_call	cdr3_nt	cdr3_aa
TRBJ1-1	few	TRBV19	TRBD1	TGTGCCAGTAGTCCCCCGGGCAGGGGGCGGACTGAAGCTTTCTTT	CASSPPGRGRTEAFF
TRBJ1-6	.	TRBV10-2	.	TGCGCCAGCAGTGAGTCGATTACGGGGAATAATTCACCCCTCCACTTT	CASSESITGNNSPLHF
TRBJ1-2	.	TRBV7-3	.	TGTGCCAGCAGCCCCGGAGGAGGGGACTGGTCGGGCTACACCTTC	CASSPGGGDWSGYTF
TRBJ1-1	.	TRBV11-1	.	TGTGCCAGCAGCCTGAGACACGGTGAAGCTTTCTTT	CASSLRHGEAFF
TRBJ1-2	.	TRBV7-3	TRBD1	TGTGCCAGCAGCTTAAGACAGGGGGCTTACGATGGCTACACCTTC	CASSLRQGAYDGYTF
TRBJ1-1	.	TRBV18	TRBD1	TGTGCCAGCTCACCACAGACAGGGTGGGTGGGGACTGAAGCTTTCTTT	CASSPQTGWVGTEAFF
TRBJ1-2	.	TRBV12-3/TRBV12-4	.	TGTGCCAGCAGCAAAGGGACTTCCTATGGCTACACCTTC	CASSKGTSYGYTF
TRBJ1-5	few	TRBV10-2	TRBD1	TGCGCCAGCAGTGATCTCCGGGACAGGGCTGTAGGTCCTAGCAATCAGCCCCAGCATTTT	CASSDLRDRAVGPSNQPQHF
TRBJ2-7	once	TRBV28	TRBD1	TGTGCCAGCAGTCACCGGGACAGGGGAGACGAGCAGTACTTC	CASSHRDRGDEQYF
TRBJ2-2	.	TRBV11-3	TRBD1	TGTGCCAGCACTAGGACAGGGGAAGACGGGGAGCTGTTTTTT	CASTRTGEDGELFF
TRBJ2-3	.	TRBV5-1	TRBD1	TGCGCCAGCAGCCGGTCCGGGACAGGGGACACAGATACGCAGTATTTT	CASSRSGTGDTDTQYF
TRBJ2-7	.	TRBV7-9	.	TGTGCCAGCAGCTTAGCCGAGGCCCCCTACGAGCAGTACTTC	CASSLAEAPYEQYF
TRBJ2-1	.	TRBV4-2	TRBD2	TGTGCCAGCAGCCGAGCGGTTCGGTATGAGGCTAGCGGGAGTAGGCGGGATGAGCAGTTCTTC	CASSRAVRYEASGSRRDEQFF
TRBJ2-7	.	TRBV7-3	TRBD1	TGTGCCAGCAGCTATACAGGGGGCTACGAGCAGTACTTC	CASSYTGGYEQYF
TRBJ1-2	.	TRBV6-5	TRBD1	TGTGCCAGCAGCCCCATGGGACAGTACTATGGCTACACCTTC	CASSPMGQYYGYTF
TRBJ2-5	.	TRBV5-1	TRBD2	TGCGCCAGCAGCTTGAGTGGGCTAGCGGGGGGACAAGAGACCCAGTACTTC	CASSLSGLAGGQETQYF
TRBJ2-1	.	TRBV5-1	TRBD2	TGCGCCAGCAGCGCGAGCGGGAGCTCCTACAATGAGCAGTTCTTC	CASSASGSSYNEQFF
TRBJ2-1	.	TRBV27	.	TGTGCCAGCGCTTCCAGGGGGGAATACAATGAGCAGTTCTTC	CASASRGEYNEQFF
TRBJ2-7	.	TRBV7-9	.	TGTGCCAGCAGCCTTCTAGCCTCAAGCTCCTACGAGCAGTACTTC	CASSLLASSSYEQYF
TRBJ1-1	.	TRBV5-5	.	TGTGCCAGCAGCTCTAGAGGGGGGAACACTGAAGCTTTCTTT	CASSSRGGNTEAFF
TRBJ2-7	.	TRBV11-3	TRBD1	TGTGCCAGCAGCTGGAACCCTACAGGGGAATTCTACGAGCAGTACTTC	CASSWNPTGEFYEQYF
TRBJ2-1	.	TRBV2	TRBD2	TGTGCCAGCAGTGTCAGACTAGCGGGGGGCCATGAGCAGTTCTTC	CASSVRLAGGHEQFF
TRBJ2-3	.	TRBV7-8	TRBD2	TGTGCCAGCAGCTTAGCCCGGGGACTAGCGGGCACAGATACGCAGTATTTT	CASSLARGLAGTDTQYF
TRBJ1-2	.	TRBV7-2	.	TGTGCCAGCAGCTTAGACGTTACAGAATTAAACTATGGCTACACCTTC	CASSLDVTELNYGYTF
TRBJ2-7	.	TRBV6-2/TRBV6-3	.	TGTGCCAGCAGTCTCGACAGAACCTACGAGCAGTACTTC	CASSLDRTYEQYF
TRBJ1-1	.	TRBV4-1	.	TGCGCCAGCAGCCAAGATAGGCCGGGGTCGAACACTGAAGCTTTCTTT	CASSQDRPGSNTEAFF
TRBJ1-4	.	TRBV29-1	.	TGCAGCGTTGTTACAGGTGCTAATGAAAAACTGTTTTTT	CSVVTGANEKLFF
TRBJ1-4	.	TRBV12-3/TRBV12-4	TRBD1	TGTGCCAGCAGTAACCCCGACAGGGACGGACTGTTTTTT	CASSNPDRDGLFF
TRBJ1-1	.	TRBV27	.	TGTGCCAGCAGACGCCTTGACCAGGGTGAAGCTTTCTTT	CASRRLDQGEAFF
TRBJ2-7	.	TRBV19	TRBD2	TGTGCCAGTAGTAATAGAGCGGGGGCCTACGAGCAGTACTTC	CASSNRAGAYEQYF
TRBJ1-5	.	TRBV2	.	TGTGCCAGCAGTGGGGCAGGGCGTCAGCCCCAGCATTTT	CASSGAGRQPQHF
TRBJ2-2	.	TRBV9	TRBD2	TGTGCCAGCAGCGTACAGTTACTAGCGGTACGGGCTGGAGAGAATACCGGGGAGCTGTTTTTT	CASSVQLLAVRAGENTGELFF
TRBJ2-1	.	TRBV3-1/TRBV3-2	TRBD2	TGTGCCAGCAGCCAAGATACTAGCGGGGGATCCGAGCAGTTCTTC	CASSQDTSGGSEQFF
TRBJ2-7	.	TRBV6-5	TRBD1	TGTGCCAGCAGGAAACAGGGGGGCCCCTACGAGCAGTACTTC	CASRKQGGPYEQYF
TRBJ1-3	.	TRBV30	.	TGTGCCTGGAACAGGGATGGAAACACCATATATTTT	CAWNRDGNTIYF
TRBJ1-1	.	TRBV4-2	TRBD1	TGTGCCAGCAGCCGCGGGGACAGGGAGAACACTGAAGCTTTCTTT	CASSRGDRENTEAFF
TRBJ1-5	.	TRBV7-9	TRBD1	TGTGCCAGCAGCCAACAGGGGGGCAATCAGCCCCAGCATTTT	CASSQQGGNQPQHF
TRBJ2-1	.	TRBV5-1	TRBD2	TGCGCCAGCAGCTCTTTAGCGGGACCGTCATACAATGAGCAGTTCTTC	CASSSLAGPSYNEQFF
TRBJ2-7	.	TRBV28	TRBD2	TGTGCCAGCAGTTTGGGGGGGTCCGTTTACGAGCAGTACTTC	CASSLGGSVYEQYF
TRBJ1-1	.	TRBV28	TRBD1	TGTGCCAGCAGTCAGACAGGGTTCACTGAAGCTTTCTTT	CASSQTGFTEAFF
TRBJ2-6	.	TRBV18	TRBD1	TGTGCCAGCTCACCGCTGGGACAGGCCATCTCTGGGGCCAACGTCCTGACTTTC	CASSPLGQAISGANVLTF
TRBJ1-1	.	TRBV6-5	.	TGTGCCAGCAGTCGAGAGGGTCGGAGCGAAGCTTTCTTT	CASSREGRSEAFF
TRBJ1-1	.	TRBV11-3	TRBD1	TGTGCCAGCAGCCCACGGACAGGGATCCCCACTGAAGCTTTCTTT	CASSPRTGIPTEAFF
TRBJ2-1	.	TRBV24-1	TRBD2	TGTGCCACCAGTGCTAGCGGGAGAATGCATGAGCAGTTCTTC	CATSASGRMHEQFF
TRBJ2-2	.	TRBV29-1	TRBD2	TGCAGCGCTCTACTAGCGGGAGCTCGTTACACCGGGGAGCTGTTTTTT	CSALLAGARYTGELFF